This TCR beta chain came from a study of vaccination and CD4 T cells after COVID-19. Notes on this clonotype: Its antigen is undetermined.

Cultured CD4+ T-cell DNA underwent Oncomine TCR Beta short-read sequencing. One entry per CDR3 protein, called by TCRdb with MiXCR from the PCR reads. The profile shows some 21,000 distinct CDR3 sequences, around 46% of them singletons. The sample's time point: late sampling 161 to 241 days after vaccination in three convalescent patients. Noted treatment: roughly 11-day PBMC culture with coronavirus spike peptide pools or control peptides (ViraFEST assay). The sample here was CD4+ T cells from blood, cultured in vitro, taken about 7 months after SARS-CoV-2 vaccination. The receptor was derived from a human donor who had recovered from COVID-19.

The CDR3 DNA follows: TGTGCCAGCAGCCAATCTTGGAATGAGCAGTTCTTC. Protein product: CASSQSWNEQFF. The chain recombines TRBV28 with TRBJ2-1; D is ambiguous. The germline V and J ends were trimmed by 6 bases and 7 bases, with 10 bases remaining between them. The CDR3 runs 12 residues. The V gene's germline CDR1 is MDHEN and CDR2 SYDVKM.